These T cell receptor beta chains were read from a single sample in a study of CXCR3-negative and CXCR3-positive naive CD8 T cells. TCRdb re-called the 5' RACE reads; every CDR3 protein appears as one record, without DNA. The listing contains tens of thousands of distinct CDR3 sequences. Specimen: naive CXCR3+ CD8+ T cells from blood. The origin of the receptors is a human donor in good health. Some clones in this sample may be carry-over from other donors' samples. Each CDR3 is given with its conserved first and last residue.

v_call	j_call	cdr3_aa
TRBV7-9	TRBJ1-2	CASSGTGQYGYTF
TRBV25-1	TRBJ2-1	CASSELGPSVNEQFF
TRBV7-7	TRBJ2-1	CASSSLAGGPEQFF
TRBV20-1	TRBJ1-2	CSAGTGDNYGYTF
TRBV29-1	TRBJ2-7	CSVEVTGGAAYEQYF
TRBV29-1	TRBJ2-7	CSVYETGGFYEQYF
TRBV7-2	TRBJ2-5	CASSSIGSQETQYF
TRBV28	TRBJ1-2	CASSNDSVYGYTF
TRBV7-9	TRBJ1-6	CASSPGGGNYGGTLHF
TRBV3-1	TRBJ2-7	CASSQDPGAAYEQYF
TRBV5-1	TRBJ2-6	CASSLGGQLSGANVLTF
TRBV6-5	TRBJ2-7	CASSYQSNNYEQYF
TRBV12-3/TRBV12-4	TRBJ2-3	CASRSGATWSDTQYF
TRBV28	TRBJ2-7	CASSFYGASYEQYF
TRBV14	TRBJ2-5	CASSQEYAGLKTQYF
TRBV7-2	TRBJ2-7	CASSLELREQYF
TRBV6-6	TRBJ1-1	CASSSRDWNTEAFF
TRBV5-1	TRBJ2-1	CASSLDTYKGYNEQFF
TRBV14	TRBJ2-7	CASGGTGFYEQYF
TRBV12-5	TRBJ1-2	CASGLANRGPLLGYTF
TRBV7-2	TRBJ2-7	CASSLDWRSYEQYF
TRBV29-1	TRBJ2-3	CSVFTQDRTGTDTQYF
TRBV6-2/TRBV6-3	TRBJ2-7	CASSPVPDRFAYEQYF